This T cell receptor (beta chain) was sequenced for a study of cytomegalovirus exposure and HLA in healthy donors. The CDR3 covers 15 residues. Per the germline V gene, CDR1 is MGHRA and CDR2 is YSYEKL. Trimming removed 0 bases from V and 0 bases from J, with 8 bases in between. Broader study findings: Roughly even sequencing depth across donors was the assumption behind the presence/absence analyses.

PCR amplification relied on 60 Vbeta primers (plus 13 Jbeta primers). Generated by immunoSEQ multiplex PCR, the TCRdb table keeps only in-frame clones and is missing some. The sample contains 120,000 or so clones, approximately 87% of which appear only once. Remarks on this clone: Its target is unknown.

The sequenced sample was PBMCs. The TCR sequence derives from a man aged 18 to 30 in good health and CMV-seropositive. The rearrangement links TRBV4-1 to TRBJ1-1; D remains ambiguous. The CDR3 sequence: CASSQDDGVNTEAFF. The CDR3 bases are TGCGCCAGCAGCCAAGACGACGGAGTGAACACTGAAGCTTTCTTT.